One sample yielded the 25 T cell receptor beta chains listed below, sequenced in a study of cytomegalovirus exposure and HLA in healthy donors. The PCR was carried out with 60 Vbeta primers and 13 Jbeta primers. Libraries were prepared by immunoSEQ multiplex PCR; TCRdb keeps only in-frame clonotypes and omits some of them. The profile shows about 120,000 clones, 74% of them singletons. The sequencing input was PBMCs. Source of these receptors: a male donor in good health and CMV-seronegative.

The chain combines TRBV19 with TRBJ2-2, with 8 positions matching TRBD2. The V gene's germline CDR1 is LNHDA and CDR2 SQIVND (reference sequence). With 6 bases clipped from V and 1 base from J, the junction kept 4 bases outside the gene matches. The CDR3 is made up of 15 amino acids. The CDR3 spells CASRISGENTGELFF. CDR3 nucleotide sequence: TGTGCCAGTAGGATTAGCGGGGAGAACACCGGGGAGCTGTTTTTT.

This rearrangement joins TRBV5-4 to TRBJ1-2; D is perhaps TRBD1 (6 bases). The CDR3 sequence is 14 residues long. V lost 1 base and J 4 bases, leaving 11 bases between the germline ends. Per germline, CDR1 SGHNT and CDR2 YYREEE (reference sequence). The CDR3 sequence is CASSLQQGGYGYTF. The DNA of the CDR3 is TGTGCCAGCAGCTTGCAACAGGGTGGCTATGGCTACACCTTC. The variable domain in full, completed from reference TRBV5-4 and TRBJ1-2, reads ETGVTQSPTHLIKTRGQQVTLRCSSQSGHNTVSWYQQALGQGPQFIFQYYREEENGRGNFPPRFSGLQFPNYSSELNVNALELDDSALYLCASSLQQGGYGYTFGSGTRLTVV.

CDR3 nucleotides: TGTGCCAGCAGTCCCCACCTGGGGCTGATTAATTCACCCCTCCACTTT. Its protein is CASSPHLGLINSPLHF. J is TRBJ1-6 and V is TRBV28, with D possibly matching TRBD1 (5 bases). CDR1 is MDHEN, CDR2 SYDVKM, per germline. This CDR3 region has 16 residues. Trimming removed 5 bases at V and 6 bases at J, with 17 bases between.

The rearrangement joins TRBV7-2 to TRBJ2-3; 7 positions agree with TRBD2. The germline gives CDR1 SGHTA, CDR2 FQGNSA. V dropped 5 bases and J dropped 1; count of bases not matched to a gene: 3. The CDR3 spans 14 residues. CDR3 residues: CASSISGGTDTQYF. For the CDR3, the DNA is TGTGCCAGCAGCATAAGCGGGGGCACAGATACGCAGTATTTT.

The chain couples TRBV20-1 to TRBJ2-5; possibly TRBD1 for D (6 bases). The ends were cut back, 8 bases at V and 6 bases at J, with 13 bases in the middle. Germline V gene sequence: CDR1 DFQATT, CDR2 SNEGSKA (reference sequence). The length of the CDR3 is 11 residues. The CDR3 region is CSQDSIQTQYF. In nucleotides, the CDR3 is TGCAGTCAGGACAGTATTCAGACCCAGTACTTC.

V gene TRBV5-5 combines with J gene TRBJ1-5; D gene unclear. The CDR3 is 14 residues long. The germline gives CDR1 SGHKS, CDR2 YYEKEE (reference sequence). The germline V and J ends were trimmed by 0 bases and 6 bases, with 10 bases remaining between them. The CDR3 reads CASSLEVRGQPQHF. CDR3 DNA: TGTGCCAGCAGCTTGGAGGTTAGAGGTCAGCCCCAGCATTTT.

This clone appeared a single time. This rearrangement joins TRBV21-1 to TRBJ1-3; the D segment call TRBD1 is taken from the table without a DNA check. TRBV21-1 is recorded as a pseudogene. This CDR3 is 12 amino acids long. The CDR3 DNA follows: TGTTTGGGCGACATCTCTGGAAACACCATATATTTT. As protein: CLGDISGNTIYF.

J is TRBJ1-2 and V is TRBV9; 7 nucleotides line up with TRBD1. The germline gives CDR1 SGDLS, CDR2 YYNGEE. This CDR3 has 13 residues. The V segment lost 4 bases and the J segment 5 bases; nucleotides outside the gene matches: 5. The CDR3 region has the DNA TGTGCCAGCAGCCTGGGACAGTCATATGGCTACACCTTC. Residues: CASSLGQSYGYTF.

The CDR3 sequence is CASSGVGVSYGYTF. CDR3 coding DNA: TGTGCCAGCAGCGGGGTCGGGGTCAGCTATGGCTACACCTTC. The chain recombines TRBV28 with TRBJ1-2; D gene uncertain. Looked up from germline, CDR1 is MDHEN and CDR2 is SYDVKM. The V end lost 6 bases, the J end lost 4 bases, and 15 bases lay between the germline ends. This CDR3 is built from 14 residues.

In this sample, this clone turned up a few times. The chain couples TRBV29-1 to TRBJ1-2, with TRBD1 identical over 11 bases. The CDR3 has 16 residues. V trimming: 0 bases; J trimming: 2 bases; junction bases outside the gene matches: 5. The germline gives CDR1 SQVTM, CDR2 ANQGSEA. CDR3 DNA sequence: TGCAGCGTTGAAGATTCGGACAGGGGGCGAAACTATGGCTACACCTTC. Translation: CSVEDSDRGRNYGYTF.

The sample holds a few counts of this clone. The chain links TRBV2 to TRBJ1-5; TRBD1 matches 7 bases. The V gene's germline CDR1 is SNHLY and CDR2 FYNNEI. Trimming cost V 7 bases and J 4 bases; bases outside gene matches: 4. The CDR3 is made up of 13 amino acids. CDR3 in DNA: TGTGCCAGCATCAAGGACAGGAATCAGCCCCAGCATTTT. Translated: CASIKDRNQPQHF.

The CDR3 loop reads CASSETAPLGTEAFF. CDR3 nucleotides: TGTGCCAGCAGTGAGACAGCCCCCCTGGGCACTGAAGCTTTCTTT. The J gene is TRBJ1-1, the V gene TRBV6-1, with D tentatively TRBD1 (5 bases). With 3 bases removed from V and 4 bases from J, the gap between germline ends came to 15 bases. This CDR3 has 15 amino acids. Germline-derived CDR1 and CDR2 are MNHNS and SASEGT.

The chain couples TRBV27 to TRBJ2-1, with 7 bases lining up with TRBD2. Germline values: CDR1 MNHEY, CDR2 SMNVEV (reference sequence). The CDR3 has 18 residues. Losses at the gene ends were 3 bases for V and 0 bases for J; bases not matched to a gene: 11. CDR3 amino acids: CASSFFGGTQSSYNEQFF. The CDR3 DNA reads as TGTGCCAGCAGTTTTTTCGGGGGGACGCAGAGCTCCTACAATGAGCAGTTCTTC.

This rearrangement joins TRBV7-9 to TRBJ1-5, with D maybe TRBD1 (5 bases). This CDR3 has 14 amino acids. Germline values: CDR1 SEHNR, CDR2 FQNEAQ (reference sequence). V was shortened by 5 bases and J by 5 bases, with 13 bases between the two germline ends. The chain's CDR3 is CASSPGGTHQPQHF. CDR3 sequence (DNA): TGTGCCAGCAGCCCTGGAGGGACCCATCAGCCCCAGCATTTT.

The chain has TRBV7-3 and TRBJ2-1; tentative D call: TRBD2 (7 bases). CDR1 and CDR2 (germline): SGHTA, FQGTGA. The V end lost 5 bases, the J end lost 5 bases, and 19 bases lay between the germline ends. The CDR3 length is 16 residues. CDR3 sequence reads: CASSPSGGGGHNEQFF. Written as DNA, the CDR3 is TGTGCCAGCAGCCCATCGGGTGGCGGGGGCCACAATGAGCAGTTCTTC. Based on the CDR3 plus reference TRBV7-3 and TRBJ2-1, the full variable domain is GAGVSQTPSNKVTEKGKYVELRCDPISGHTALYWYRQSLGQGPEFLIYFQGTGAADDSGLPNDRFFAVRPEGSVSTLKIQRTERGDSAVYLCASSPSGGGGHNEQFFGPGTRLTVL.

V gene TRBV28 combines with J gene TRBJ1-6, with D unresolved. The germline gives CDR1 MDHEN, CDR2 SYDVKM. V was trimmed by 6 bases and J by 7 bases, leaving 10 bases between them. The CDR3 totals 13 residues. This CDR3 is CASSRDLNSPLHF. CDR3 nucleotide sequence: TGTGCCAGCAGCCGGGATTTAAATTCACCCCTCCACTTT.

The rearrangement uses TRBV30 and TRBJ1-1, with TRBD1 as a possible D gene (5 bases). This CDR3 has 17 amino acids. V shed 4 bases and J shed 1 base, with 22 bases lying between them. Germline assignment: CDR1 GTSNPN and CDR2 SVGIG (reference sequence). The CDR3 DNA is TGTGCCTGGACCTCTCCGAGAATCAGGGATTCGAACACTGAAGCTTTCTTT. The encoded protein is CAWTSPRIRDSNTEAFF.

This chain uses TRBV18 with TRBJ2-5; 14 bases map to TRBD2. The V gene's germline CDR1 is KGHSH and CDR2 LQKENI. This CDR3 contains 16 residues. The V and J ends lost 6 bases and 2 bases, in that order; junction bases with no gene match: 5. The CDR3 sequence is CASSGTSGGRQETQYF. CDR3 in DNA: TGTGCCAGCTCGGGGACTAGCGGGGGCCGGCAAGAGACCCAGTACTTC.

The genes are TRBV5-1 and TRBJ2-7, with TRBD2 matching over 8 bases. The CDR3 extends over 12 amino acids. J gave up 7 bases and V 2 bases, and 2 bases lay outside the gene matches. From germline, CDR1 is SGHRS and CDR2 YFSETQ. Here the CDR3 DNA reads TGCGCCAGCAGCTTCCTAGCGGGTGAGCAGTACTTC. This codes for CASSFLAGEQYF.

The sample holds a few counts of this clone. This chain connects TRBV29-1 to TRBJ2-3; D gene ambiguous. Trimming cost V 3 bases and J 8 bases, with 9 bases left between them. There are 11 residues in the CDR3. Germline loops: CDR1 SQVTM, CDR2 ANQGSEA. The CDR3 nucleotides read TGCAGCGTTGATACCCTAGGTACGCAGTATTTT. Its protein is CSVDTLGTQYF.

CDR3 sequence reads: CASSEVAGGLDTQYF. CDR3 nucleotides: TGTGCCAGCAGTGAAGTAGCGGGAGGGCTCGATACGCAGTATTTT. The V gene is TRBV25-1, the J gene TRBJ2-3; 11 nucleotides align to TRBD2. The CDR3 has 15 residues. Looked up from germline, CDR1 is MGHDK and CDR2 is SYGVNS. Trimming at V came to 2 bases and at J to 6 bases, leaving 4 bases not matched to a gene.

This clone has a single count. The rearrangement joins TRBV4-1 to TRBJ2-1; 8 bases match TRBD2. Germline V gene lookup returns CDR1 MGHRA and CDR2 YSYEKL. The V segment lost 1 base and the J segment 6 bases; nucleotides outside the gene matches: 8. CDR3 length: 16 amino acids. The CDR3 DNA reads as TGCGCCAGCAGCCAAGGCTCGGGAGGGGGAATCAATGAGCAGTTCTTC. It yields the protein CASSQGSGGGINEQFF.

The V and J genes are TRBV7-2 and TRBJ2-1; 14 bases are shared with TRBD2. The CDR3 runs 15 residues. V shed 6 bases and J 10 bases; nucleotides not matched to a gene: 8. The germline gives CDR1 SGHTA, CDR2 FQGNSA. This CDR3 reads CASSRGLAGVGEQFF. CDR3 DNA sequence: TGTGCCAGCAGTCGGGGACTAGCGGGAGTCGGGGAGCAGTTCTTC.

The chain joins TRBV19 to TRBJ2-6; 10 positions match TRBD1. Unmatched junction bases numbered 11, after V lost 7 bases and J lost 2 bases. The germline gives CDR1 LNHDA, CDR2 SQIVND (reference sequence). This CDR3 is built from 18 residues. The CDR3, as DNA: TGTGCCAGTACCCCAGAACCGGGACAGGGGCCTGGGGCCAACGTCCTGACTTTC. Translation: CASTPEPGQGPGANVLTF.

The chain is built from TRBV7-3 and TRBJ2-3; 9 positions match TRBD2. This CDR3 region has 15 residues. Germline values: CDR1 SGHTA, CDR2 FQGTGA. The V and J ends lost 2 bases and 7 bases, in that order; junction bases with no gene match: 7. The CDR3 loop is CASSLDGTSPHTQYF. The CDR3, as DNA: TGTGCCAGCAGCTTAGACGGGACTAGCCCTCATACGCAGTATTTT. The variable domain in full, completed from reference TRBV7-3 and TRBJ2-3, reads GAGVSQTPSNKVTEKGKYVELRCDPISGHTALYWYRQSLGQGPEFLIYFQGTGAADDSGLPNDRFFAVRPEGSVSTLKIQRTERGDSAVYLCASSLDGTSPHTQYFGPGTRLTVL.